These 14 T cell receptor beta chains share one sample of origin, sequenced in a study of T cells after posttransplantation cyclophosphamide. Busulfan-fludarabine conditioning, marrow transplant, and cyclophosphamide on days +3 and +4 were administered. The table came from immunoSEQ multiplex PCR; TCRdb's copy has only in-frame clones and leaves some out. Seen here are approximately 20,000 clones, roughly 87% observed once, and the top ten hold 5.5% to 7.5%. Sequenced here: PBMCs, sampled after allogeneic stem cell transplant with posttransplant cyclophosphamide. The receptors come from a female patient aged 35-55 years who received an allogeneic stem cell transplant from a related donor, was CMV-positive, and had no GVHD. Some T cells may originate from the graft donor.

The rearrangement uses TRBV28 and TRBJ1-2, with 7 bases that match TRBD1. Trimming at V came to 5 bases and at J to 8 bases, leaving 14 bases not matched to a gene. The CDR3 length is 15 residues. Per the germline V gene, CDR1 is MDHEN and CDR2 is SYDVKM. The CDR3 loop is CASSLTGPGGQGYTF. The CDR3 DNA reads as TGTGCCAGCAGTCTGACCGGGCCTGGGGGACAGGGCTACACCTTC.

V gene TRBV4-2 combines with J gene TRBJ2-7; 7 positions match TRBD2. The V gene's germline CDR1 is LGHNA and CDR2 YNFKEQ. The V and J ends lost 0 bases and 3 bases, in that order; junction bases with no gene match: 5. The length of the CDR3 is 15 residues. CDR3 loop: CASSQDYGDYYEQYF. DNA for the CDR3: TGTGCCAGCAGCCAAGATTACGGGGACTACTACGAGCAGTACTTC.

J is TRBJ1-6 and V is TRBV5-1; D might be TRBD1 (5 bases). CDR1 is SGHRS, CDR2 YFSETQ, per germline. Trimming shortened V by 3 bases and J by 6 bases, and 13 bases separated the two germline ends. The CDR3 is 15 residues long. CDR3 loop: CASSWVQGTNSPLHF. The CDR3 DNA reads TGCGCCAGCAGCTGGGTCCAGGGTACTAATTCACCCCTCCACTTT.

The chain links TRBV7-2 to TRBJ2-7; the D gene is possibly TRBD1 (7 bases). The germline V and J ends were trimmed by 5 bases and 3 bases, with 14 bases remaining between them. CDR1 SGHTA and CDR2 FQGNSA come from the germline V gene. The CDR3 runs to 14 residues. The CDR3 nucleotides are TGTGCCAGCAGCGTCAGGGGGGATTACTACGAGCAGTACTTC. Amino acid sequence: CASSVRGDYYEQYF.

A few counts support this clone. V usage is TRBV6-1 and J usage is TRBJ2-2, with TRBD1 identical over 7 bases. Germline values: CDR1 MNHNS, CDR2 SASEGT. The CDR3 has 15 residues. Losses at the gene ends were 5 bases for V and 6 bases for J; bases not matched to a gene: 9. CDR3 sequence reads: CASSFLRQGAGELFF. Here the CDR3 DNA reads TGTGCCAGCAGTTTCCTTAGACAGGGAGCCGGGGAGCTGTTTTTT.

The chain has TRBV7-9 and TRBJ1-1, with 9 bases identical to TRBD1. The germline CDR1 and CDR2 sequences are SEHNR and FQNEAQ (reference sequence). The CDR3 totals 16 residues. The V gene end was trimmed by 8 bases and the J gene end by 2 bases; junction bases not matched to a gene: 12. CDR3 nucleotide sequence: TGTGCCAGCGGACCCGGACAGGGGCTCTTTAACACTGAAGCTTTCTTT. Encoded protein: CASGPGQGLFNTEAFF.

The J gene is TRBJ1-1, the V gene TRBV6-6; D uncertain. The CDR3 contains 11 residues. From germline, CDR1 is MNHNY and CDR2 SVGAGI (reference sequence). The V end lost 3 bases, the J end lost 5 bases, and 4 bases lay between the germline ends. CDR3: CASSYSTEAFF. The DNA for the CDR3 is TGTGCCAGCAGTTATTCTACTGAAGCTTTCTTT.

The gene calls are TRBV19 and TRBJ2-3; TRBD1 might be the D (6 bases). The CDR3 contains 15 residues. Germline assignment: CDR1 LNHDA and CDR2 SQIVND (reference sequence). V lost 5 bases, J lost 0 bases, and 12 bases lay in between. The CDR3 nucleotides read TGTGCCAGTAGTGGTCGCACAGGGAGCACAGATACGCAGTATTTT. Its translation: CASSGRTGSTDTQYF.

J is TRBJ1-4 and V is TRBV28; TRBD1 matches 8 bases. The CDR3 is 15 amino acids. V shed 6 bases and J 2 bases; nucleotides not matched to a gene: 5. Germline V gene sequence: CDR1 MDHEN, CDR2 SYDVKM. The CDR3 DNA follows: TGTGCCAGCAGGAGAAGGGACAGGACTAATGAAAAACTGTTTTTT. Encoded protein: CASRRRDRTNEKLFF.

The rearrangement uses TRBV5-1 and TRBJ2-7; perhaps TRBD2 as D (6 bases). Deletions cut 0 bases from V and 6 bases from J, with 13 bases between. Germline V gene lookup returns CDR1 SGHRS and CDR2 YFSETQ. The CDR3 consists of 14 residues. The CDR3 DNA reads TGCGCCAGCAGCTTGGGTAAGGGACTTAGCGAGCAGTACTTC. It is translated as CASSLGKGLSEQYF.

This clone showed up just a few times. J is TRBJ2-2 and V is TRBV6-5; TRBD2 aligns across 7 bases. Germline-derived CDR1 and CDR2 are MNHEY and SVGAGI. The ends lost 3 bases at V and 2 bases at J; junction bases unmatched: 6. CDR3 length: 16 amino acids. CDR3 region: CASSYGSSGNTGELFF. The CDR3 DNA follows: TGTGCCAGCAGTTATGGATCTAGCGGTAACACCGGGGAGCTGTTTTTT.

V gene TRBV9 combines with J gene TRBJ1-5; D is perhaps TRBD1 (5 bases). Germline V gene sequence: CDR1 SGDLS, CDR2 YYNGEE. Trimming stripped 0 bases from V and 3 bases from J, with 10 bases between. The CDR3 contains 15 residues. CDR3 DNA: TGTGCCAGCAGCGTAGGGGGCAGGTACAATCAGCCCCAGCATTTT. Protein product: CASSVGGRYNQPQHF.

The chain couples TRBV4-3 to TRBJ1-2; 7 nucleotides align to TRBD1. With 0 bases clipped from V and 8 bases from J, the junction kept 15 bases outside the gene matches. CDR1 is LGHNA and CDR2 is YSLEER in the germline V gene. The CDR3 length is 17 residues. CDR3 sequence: CASSQEGGQSAYKGYTF. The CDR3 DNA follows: TGCGCCAGCAGCCAAGAGGGGGGACAGTCGGCTTACAAAGGCTACACCTTC.

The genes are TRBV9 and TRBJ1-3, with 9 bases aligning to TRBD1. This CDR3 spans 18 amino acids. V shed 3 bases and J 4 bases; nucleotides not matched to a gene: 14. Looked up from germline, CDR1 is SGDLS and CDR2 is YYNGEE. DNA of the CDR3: TGTGCCAGCAGCGCCGCTGGCTCGAGGACAGGGGTGGGAAACACCATATATTTT. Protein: CASSAAGSRTGVGNTIYF. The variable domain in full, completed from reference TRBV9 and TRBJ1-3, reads DSGVTQTPKHLITATGQRVTLRCSPRSGDLSVYWYQQSLDQGLQFLIQYYNGEERAKGNILERFSAQQFPDLHSELNLSSLELGDSALYFCASSAAGSRTGVGNTIYFGEGSWLTVV.